This TCR beta chain stems from a study of cytomegalovirus exposure and HLA in healthy donors. This CDR3 has 14 amino acids. Germline V gene sequence: CDR1 MDHEN, CDR2 SYDVKM. V lost 7 bases and J lost 5; bases outside the gene matches: 9. Vbeta (60) and Jbeta (13) primers were used in the PCR. Assay used: immunoSEQ multiplex PCR; TCRdb lists only in-frame clones, some missing. The table lists about 170,000 clones, approximately 71% of them singletons. Sequenced material: PBMCs. V is TRBV28 and J is TRBJ1-1, with 8 bases aligning to TRBD1. This clonotype was obtained from a woman in her late teens or twenties in good health and CMV-seropositive. CDR3 sequence: CASIFTGGITEAFF. The CDR3 nucleotides are TGTGCCAGCATTTTTACAGGGGGTATAACTGAAGCTTTCTTT.